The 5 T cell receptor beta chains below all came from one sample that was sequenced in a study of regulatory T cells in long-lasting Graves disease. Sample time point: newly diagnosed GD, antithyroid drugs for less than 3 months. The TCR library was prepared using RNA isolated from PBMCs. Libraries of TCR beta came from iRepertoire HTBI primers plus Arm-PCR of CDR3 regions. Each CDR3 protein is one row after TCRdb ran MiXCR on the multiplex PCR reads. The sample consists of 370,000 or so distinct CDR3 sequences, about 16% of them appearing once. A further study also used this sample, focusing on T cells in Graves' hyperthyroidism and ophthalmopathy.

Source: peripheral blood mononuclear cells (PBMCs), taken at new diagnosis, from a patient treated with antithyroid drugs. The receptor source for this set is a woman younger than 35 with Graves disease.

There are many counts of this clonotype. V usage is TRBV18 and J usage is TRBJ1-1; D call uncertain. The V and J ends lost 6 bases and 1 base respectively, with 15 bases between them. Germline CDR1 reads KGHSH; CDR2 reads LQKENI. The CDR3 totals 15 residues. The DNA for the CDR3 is TGTGCCAGCTCGGATAGGCCGGGCCCGAACACTGAAGCTTTCTTT. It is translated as CASSDRPGPNTEAFF.

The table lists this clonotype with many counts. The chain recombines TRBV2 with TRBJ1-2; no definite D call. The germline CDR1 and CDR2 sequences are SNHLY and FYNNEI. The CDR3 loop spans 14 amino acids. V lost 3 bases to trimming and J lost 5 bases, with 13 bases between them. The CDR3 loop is CASSDQTEFYGYTF. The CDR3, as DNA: TGTGCCAGCAGTGACCAGACGGAATTTTATGGCTACACCTTC.

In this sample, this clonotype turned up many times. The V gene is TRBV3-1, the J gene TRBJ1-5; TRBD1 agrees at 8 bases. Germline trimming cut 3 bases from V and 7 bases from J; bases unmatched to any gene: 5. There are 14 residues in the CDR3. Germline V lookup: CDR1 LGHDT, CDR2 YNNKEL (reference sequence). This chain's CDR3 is CASSHSGQGQPQHF. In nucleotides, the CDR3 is TGTGCCAGCAGCCATTCTGGACAGGGACAGCCCCAGCATTTT.

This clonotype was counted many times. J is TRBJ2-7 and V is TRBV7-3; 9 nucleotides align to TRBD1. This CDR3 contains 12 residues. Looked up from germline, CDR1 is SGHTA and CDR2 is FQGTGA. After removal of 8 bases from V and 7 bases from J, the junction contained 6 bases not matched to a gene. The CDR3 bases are TGTGCCAGCGGGACAGGGCCGGGGGAGCAGTACTTC. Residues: CASGTGPGEQYF.

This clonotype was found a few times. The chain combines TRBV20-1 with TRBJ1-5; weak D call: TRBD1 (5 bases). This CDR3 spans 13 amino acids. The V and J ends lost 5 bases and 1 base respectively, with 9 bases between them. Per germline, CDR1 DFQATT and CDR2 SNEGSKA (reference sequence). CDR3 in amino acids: CSAGGGSNQPQHF. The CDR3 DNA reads TGCAGTGCTGGGGGGGGGAGCAATCAGCCCCAGCATTTT.